These 31 T cell receptor beta chains share one sample of origin, sequenced in a study of blood T cells in healthy people across ages. A second PCR, run for roughly 7 to 11 cycles, used a sample-barcoded 5' primer plus a J-beta primer mix. TCRdb re-called the 5' RACE reads through MiXCR, storing one row per CDR3 protein. The top ten hold roughly 24% of the sample, which has about 580,000 distinct CDR3 sequences, 47% seen once. The sequenced sample consisted of blood. These receptors all stem from a man aged 80 or over in good health.

The chain uses TRBV5-1 and TRBJ2-7; tentatively, D is TRBD2 (7 bases). This CDR3 contains 21 residues. In germline, CDR1 is SGHRS, CDR2 YFSETQ. The V gene lost 2 bases and the J gene lost 4 bases, with 34 bases spanning the gap. CDR3 bases: TGCGCCAGCAGCTTTCGCCCTAACAGGGAGGGTGTCGATCTTAGGGGTTACGAGCAGTACTTC. Encoded protein: CASSFRPNREGVDLRGYEQYF. Combining the CDR3 with reference TRBV5-1 and TRBJ2-7 gives the whole variable domain KAGVTQTPRYLIKTRGQQVTLSCSPISGHRSVSWYQQTPGQGLQFLFEYFSETQRNKGNFPGRFSGRQFSNSRSEMNVSTLELGDSALYLCASSFRPNREGVDLRGYEQYFGPGTRLTVT.

CDR3 protein: CASSPQSPLAGANVLTF. CDR3 DNA sequence: TGTGCCAGCAGCCCACAGTCTCCTCTGGCTGGGGCCAACGTCCTGACTTTC. This chain links TRBV7-2 with TRBJ2-6; D gene ambiguous. V was trimmed by 5 bases and J by 2 bases, leaving 16 bases between them. CDR3 size: 17 residues. Germline V lookup: CDR1 SGHTA, CDR2 FQGNSA.

The chain combines TRBV29-1 with TRBJ2-3; 8 positions agree with TRBD2. The CDR3 consists of 13 residues. V gave up 7 bases and J gave up 3 bases; unmatched junction bases: 6. CDR1 and CDR2 (germline): SQVTM, ANQGSEA. The CDR3 spells CSARGGFTDTQYF. In DNA, the CDR3 is TGCAGCGCCCGGGGGGGCTTTACAGATACGCAGTATTTT.

This clonotype was picked up a small number of times. The gene calls are TRBV2 and TRBJ2-4; 9 nucleotides align to TRBD1. The J call may be mistaken, given a closer DNA end match to TRBJ2-5. Germline CDR1 reads SNHLY; CDR2 reads FYNNEI. The CDR3 has 14 amino acids. CDR3: CASSWDRAGETQYF. The CDR3 coding sequence is TGTGCCAGCAGCTGGGACAGGGCGGGAGAGACCCAGTACTTC.

The chain has TRBV28 and TRBJ1-5; TRBD1 matches at 8 bases. The germline CDR1 and CDR2 sequences are MDHEN and SYDVKM. After removal of 2 bases from V and 7 bases from J, the junction contained 10 bases not matched to a gene. This CDR3 has 16 amino acids. In nucleotides, the CDR3 is TGTGCCAGCAGTTTACTGGCAGGGGGCCGGCGACAGCCCCAGCATTTT. Its translation is CASSLLAGGRRQPQHF.

The table lists this clonotype with a few counts. V usage is TRBV7-9 and J usage is TRBJ2-1, with a tentative D call TRBD1 (6 bases). Germline V gives CDR1 SEHNR, CDR2 FQNEAQ (reference sequence). V was trimmed by 5 bases and J by 5 bases, leaving 13 bases between them. The CDR3 length is 14 residues. CDR3 sequence reads: CASSLTGFDNEQFF. The CDR3 bases are TGTGCCAGCAGCCTTACAGGGTTTGACAATGAGCAGTTCTTC. The whole variable domain, remainder taken from reference TRBV7-9 and TRBJ2-1, is DTGVSQNPRHKITKRGQNVTFRCDPISEHNRLYWYRQTLGQGPEFLTYFQNEAQLEKSRLLSDRFSAERPKGSFSTLEIQRTEQGDSAMYLCASSLTGFDNEQFFGPGTRLTVL.

With respect to this clonotype: The junction shows a germline mismatch at one end, possibly a read error. The V gene is TRBV6-6, the J gene TRBJ1-6; TRBD1 matches at 7 bases. The CDR3 runs to 14 residues. Germline assignment: CDR1 MNHNY and CDR2 SVGAGI (reference sequence). The CDR3 bases are TGTGCCAGCAGTGACTCTAGGGGGCAGTCACCCCTCCACTTT. Protein: CASSDSRGQSPLHF.

This clonotype was observed once. The rearrangement uses TRBV7-2 and TRBJ1-2; D not resolved. Germline CDR1 SGHTA, CDR2 FQGNSA. The CDR3 sequence is 14 residues long. Between the trimmed V and J ends, which lost 1 base and 3 bases, there was a span of 9 bases. This CDR3 is CASSLGTGYYGYTF. DNA of the CDR3: TGTGCCAGCAGCTTAGGGACGGGGTACTATGGCTACACCTTC.

V gene TRBV24-1 combines with J gene TRBJ2-4, with D possibly called TRBD1 or TRBD2 (6 bases each). This CDR3 comprises 15 residues. The germline V gene encodes CDR1 KGHDR and CDR2 SFDVKD. The germline V and J ends were trimmed by 7 bases and 3 bases, with 15 bases remaining between them. The CDR3 DNA reads as TGTGCCACCAGCCTAGGGGGAGCGGGCAAAAACATTCAGTACTTC. Translating gives CATSLGGAGKNIQYF.

This clonotype was observed a few times. CDR3 loop: CASSLIQGMNTEAFF. CDR3 DNA: TGTGCCAGCAGCTTAATACAGGGGATGAACACTGAAGCTTTCTTT. V is TRBV6-6 and J is TRBJ1-1; 7 bases are a match to TRBD1. CDR1 and CDR2 (germline): MNHNY, SVGAGI (reference sequence). The V gene end was trimmed by 6 bases and the J gene end by 0 bases; junction bases not matched to a gene: 7. The CDR3 contains 15 residues.

The chain combines TRBV9 with TRBJ2-3; weak D call: TRBD2 (6 bases). CDR1 is SGDLS and CDR2 is YYNGEE in the germline V gene. The CDR3 sequence is 15 residues long. V lost 3 bases and J 5 bases, leaving 16 bases between the germline ends. The DNA for the CDR3 is TGTGCCAGCAGCGCCCCCCAAGCGGAGGGAGATACGCAGTATTTT. Translating gives CASSAPQAEGDTQYF.

This rearrangement joins TRBV12-3 or TRBV12-4 to TRBJ1-2; TRBD1 might be the D (6 bases). Trimming left V 5 bases short and J 4 bases short, with 11 bases between. The CDR3 contains 13 residues. DNA for the CDR3: TGTGCCAGCAGTCGGGGACACAGCTATGGCTACACCTTC. It encodes CASSRGHSYGYTF.

The rearrangement joins TRBV20-1 to TRBJ2-1; tentatively, D is TRBD1 or TRBD2 (6 bases each). Trimming stripped 4 bases from V and 8 bases from J, with 27 bases between. The CDR3 contains 17 residues. Germline CDR1 is DFQATT and CDR2 is SNEGSKA (reference sequence). CDR3: CSANPPWGAPPRDEQFF. CDR3 DNA sequence: TGCAGTGCTAACCCTCCGTGGGGGGCGCCACCCCGGGATGAGCAGTTCTTC.

This chain joins TRBV7-9 and TRBJ1-2; TRBD1 aligns across 11 bases. The CDR3 sequence is 18 residues long. V lost 5 bases and J lost 4; bases outside the gene matches: 15. Germline V gives CDR1 SEHNR, CDR2 FQNEAQ (reference sequence). The CDR3 sequence is CASSNGGGTGGTSYGYTF. The CDR3 DNA reads as TGTGCCAGCAGCAACGGGGGAGGGACAGGGGGTACGAGCTATGGCTACACCTTC.

Only one count was recorded for this clonotype. The chain links TRBV3-1 to TRBJ2-1, with TRBD2 as a possible D gene (5 bases). The CDR3 has 14 residues. Germline assignment: CDR1 LGHDT and CDR2 YNNKEL (reference sequence). With 4 bases removed from V and 13 bases from J, the gap between germline ends came to 20 bases. The CDR3 region is CASSPREGGETQFF. CDR3 bases: TGTGCCAGCAGCCCCCGTGAAGGAGGAGAGACCCAGTTCTTC.

The V call is TRBV5-1, the J call TRBJ2-1; a weak D match, TRBD1 (5 bases). The germline V and J ends were trimmed by 4 bases and 0 bases, with 14 bases remaining between them. CDR1 and CDR2 from the germline V gene are SGHRS and YFSETQ. The CDR3 consists of 16 residues. CDR3 region: CASSIDSMLSYNEQFF. CDR3 in DNA: TGCGCCAGCAGCATAGACAGCATGCTCTCCTACAATGAGCAGTTCTTC.

The chain carries TRBV5-4 and TRBJ2-3, with 7 bases lining up with TRBD2. The V gene's germline CDR1 is SGHNT and CDR2 YYREEE (reference sequence). V trimming: 4 bases; J trimming: 4 bases; junction bases outside the gene matches: 12. This CDR3 comprises 16 residues. The CDR3, as DNA: TGTGCCAGCAGCATAATAGCGGGTTCATGGGCAGATACGCAGTATTTT. This encodes CASSIIAGSWADTQYF.

This chain uses TRBV2 with TRBJ2-5; D possibly uses TRBD1 or TRBD2 (5 bases each). The CDR3 consists of 12 residues. Germline V gene sequence: CDR1 SNHLY, CDR2 FYNNEI. Trimming removed 6 bases from V and 4 bases from J, with 9 bases in between. The CDR3 sequence: CASRGDGETQYF. The CDR3 DNA reads as TGTGCCAGCAGGGGGGACGGAGAGACCCAGTACTTC.

Regarding this clonotype: A much larger clone is a single base away; this may be a read error. The chain combines TRBV6-5 with TRBJ1-1; D may be TRBD1 (5 bases). The CDR3 extends over 13 amino acids. Germline CDR1 reads MNHEY; CDR2 reads SVGAGI. CDR3 coding DNA: TGTACCACCAAAGGAGGGGCCCAAGGAGAAGCTTTCTTT. It yields the protein CTTKGGAQGEAFF.

The genes are TRBV6-6 and TRBJ1-5, with TRBD1 as a possible D gene (6 bases). Trimming cost V 6 bases and J 5 bases, with 14 bases left between them. This CDR3 region has 14 residues. Germline CDR1 and CDR2: MNHNY and SVGAGI (reference sequence). CDR3 sequence reads: CASRAGTLDQPQHF. DNA of the CDR3: TGTGCCAGCAGGGCAGGGACACTAGATCAGCCCCAGCATTTT.

The CDR3 loop reads CAISPVQGGRETQYF. In DNA, the CDR3 is TGTGCCATCAGTCCAGTACAGGGGGGTCGAGAGACCCAGTACTTC. The chain combines TRBV10-3 with TRBJ2-5, with TRBD1 identical over 8 bases. This CDR3 contains 15 residues. The germline CDR1 and CDR2 sequences are ENHRY and SYGVKD. With V trimmed by 5 bases and J by 4 bases, 9 bases remained unmatched.

This chain uses TRBV5-1 with TRBJ2-1; TRBD1 matches at 10 bases. Germline assignment: CDR1 SGHRS and CDR2 YFSETQ. This CDR3 is 15 amino acids long. J gave up 8 bases and V 4 bases, and 9 bases lay outside the gene matches. The CDR3 sequence: CASSPGTGVADEQFF. For the CDR3, the DNA is TGCGCCAGCAGCCCCGGGACAGGGGTGGCTGATGAGCAGTTCTTC.

This chain links TRBV28 with TRBJ2-2; D gene uncertain. Germline CDR1 and CDR2: MDHEN and SYDVKM. V lost 11 bases to trimming and J lost 0 bases, with 13 bases between them. This CDR3 comprises 14 residues. In DNA form, the CDR3 reads TGTGCCGTCAACGACACTCCGAACACCGGGGAGCTGTTTTTT. Translating it yields CAVNDTPNTGELFF.

The chain carries TRBV7-6 and TRBJ2-5; D is undetermined. V was clipped by 6 bases and J by 10 bases, with 15 bases between them. Germline values: CDR1 SGHVS, CDR2 FNYEAQ. The CDR3 sequence is 12 residues long. Written as DNA, the CDR3 is TGTGCCAGCAGTCTAGGCCTGGTGGACCAGTACTTC. Translated, it gives CASSLGLVDQYF.

This clonotype was seen a few times. DNA for the CDR3: TGCGCCAGCAGCGCCACGGAAACGAAGGAGACCCAGTACTTC. It translates to CASSATETKETQYF. V gene TRBV4-1 combines with J gene TRBJ2-5, with D hard to call. Germline V gene lookup returns CDR1 MGHRA and CDR2 YSYEKL. The V gene lost 5 bases and the J gene lost 5 bases, with 15 bases spanning the gap. The length of the CDR3 is 14 residues.

The chain is built from TRBV10-2 and TRBJ2-1; the D gene is possibly TRBD2 (7 bases). The CDR3 runs to 14 residues. CDR1 WSHSY and CDR2 SAAADI come from the germline V gene. Trimming stripped 3 bases from V and 7 bases from J, with 13 bases between. In DNA, the CDR3 is TGCGCCAGCAGTGAACGAGCGGGACAAAATGAGCAGTTCTTC. It encodes CASSERAGQNEQFF.

The rearrangement links TRBV6-1 to TRBJ2-1, with 8 bases identical to TRBD1. The CDR3 covers 16 residues. CDR1 and CDR2 (germline): MNHNS, SASEGT. Unmatched junction bases numbered 13, after V lost 5 bases and J lost 7 bases. DNA of the CDR3: TGTGCCAGCAGTTCTTCCGGGACAGGCCATGTGAATGAGCAGTTCTTC. It encodes CASSSSGTGHVNEQFF.

The chain combines TRBV20-1 with TRBJ2-3; D is uncertain. Germline V gene sequence: CDR1 DFQATT, CDR2 SNEGSKA (reference sequence). Trimming shortened V by 1 base and J by 5 bases, and 7 bases separated the two germline ends. The CDR3 runs 12 residues. The CDR3 DNA reads as TGCAGTGCTAGAGTGTCGTTAGATACGCAGTATTTT. Translation gives CSARVSLDTQYF.

This clonotype was detected only a few times. The V gene is TRBV7-9, the J gene TRBJ2-1; D not resolved. Germline values: CDR1 SEHNR, CDR2 FQNEAQ (reference sequence). The CDR3 is 15 amino acids. Trimming pared 4 bases from V and 1 base from J, leaving 11 bases between. As DNA, the CDR3 is TGTGCCAGCAGCTCCCCCACCACATCCTACAATGAGCAGTTCTTC. This translates into CASSSPTTSYNEQFF.

This clonotype was seen many times. This chain joins TRBV29-1 and TRBJ2-3, with 7 bases aligning to TRBD2. With V trimmed by 4 bases and J by 4 bases, 8 bases remained unmatched. Germline V lookup: CDR1 SQVTM, CDR2 ANQGSEA. This CDR3 region has 14 residues. CDR3 in amino acids: CSVVRGSSADTQYF. CDR3 coding DNA: TGCAGCGTTGTTCGCGGGAGTTCGGCAGATACGCAGTATTTT.

This clonotype was detected only a few times. The rearrangement uses TRBV2 and TRBJ2-5; D unresolved. The CDR3 contains 14 residues. CDR1 is SNHLY, CDR2 FYNNEI, per germline. V was cut by 7 bases and J by 4 bases, with 16 bases left in between. The DNA of the CDR3 is TGTGCCAGCACCCTCCTTTGGGTGTCAGAGACCCAGTACTTC. It yields the protein CASTLLWVSETQYF.